The 6 T cell receptor beta chains below all came from one sample that was sequenced in a study of blood T cell repertoires in COVID-19. Clones were read by immunoSEQ multiplex PCR, and TCRdb kept only the in-frame ones, dropping some. The sample holds nearly 200,000 clones, around four fifths seen once. The sample taken for sequencing was peripheral blood. These receptor sequences come from a man aged 55 to 70 with COVID-19, enrolled during active disease.

The rearrangement joins TRBV15 to TRBJ1-5; 8 positions match TRBD1. Germline V CDR1 and CDR2: LNHNV, YYDKDF (reference sequence). V shed 8 bases, J shed 4 bases, and the junction held 7 bases outside the gene matches. The CDR3 has 14 amino acids. The CDR3 region is CATRETGGNQPQHF. The CDR3 bases are TGTGCCACCCGTGAAACAGGGGGAAATCAGCCCCAGCATTTT.

The genes are TRBV27 and TRBJ2-7; TRBD2 matches at 10 bases. In germline, CDR1 is MNHEY, CDR2 SMNVEV (reference sequence). V gave up 7 bases and J gave up 4 bases; unmatched junction bases: 4. CDR3 size: 13 residues. The CDR3 spells CASKAGGGYEQYF. In DNA form, the CDR3 reads TGTGCCAGCAAAGCGGGAGGGGGTTACGAGCAGTACTTC.

The chain joins TRBV27 to TRBJ1-2, with a possible D match to TRBD1 (6 bases). CDR3 length: 15 residues. Germline V gene data show CDR1 as MNHEY and CDR2 as SMNVEV (reference sequence). V gave up 0 bases and J gave up 2 bases, with 10 bases separating them. DNA for the CDR3: TGTGCCAGCAGTTTATCCAGGGGCCCGAACTATGGCTACACCTTC. It is translated as CASSLSRGPNYGYTF.

The chain links TRBV24-1 to TRBJ2-1, with a possible D match to TRBD2 (5 bases). Per germline, CDR1 KGHDR and CDR2 SFDVKD. V was shortened by 5 bases and J by 8 bases, with 15 bases between the two germline ends. The CDR3 is made up of 14 amino acids. The CDR3 is CATSVPLAPHEQFF. The CDR3 bases are TGTGCCACCAGTGTTCCGCTAGCTCCCCATGAGCAGTTCTTC.

This clone occurred a few times. V gene TRBV6-1 combines with J gene TRBJ2-2; 7 bases align to TRBD1. With 1 base clipped from V and 6 bases from J, the junction kept 8 bases outside the gene matches. The CDR3 loop spans 16 amino acids. Germline lookup yields CDR1 MNHNS and CDR2 SASEGT. CDR3 DNA: TGTGCCAGCAGTGAAGTGTCCGCCGGACAGGCCGGGGAGCTGTTTTTT. This encodes CASSEVSAGQAGELFF.

This clone was observed a handful of times. V and J are TRBV14 and TRBJ2-7, with D possibly TRBD2 on 7 matching bases. The germline V gene has CDR1 SGHDN and CDR2 FVKESK. The CDR3 contains 13 residues. V was cut by 5 bases and J by 6 bases, with 14 bases left in between. CDR3 loop: CASSSYREGEQYF. The CDR3 bases are TGTGCCAGCAGCTCCTACAGGGAGGGCGAGCAGTACTTC.